Listed below are T cell receptor beta chains from one sample, sequenced in a study of T cell responses to AZD1222 COVID-19 vaccine. Libraries were prepared by immunoSEQ multiplex PCR; TCRdb keeps only in-frame clonotypes and omits some of them. The repertoire holds some 170,000 clones, around 92% seen once, with around 1% in the top ten. Sequencing used peripheral blood, obtained 28 days after the second AZD1222 dose. The receptor source for this set is an adult who received the AZD1222 COVID-19 vaccine. CDR3s include the opening cysteine and the closing phenylalanine or tryptophan. D genes are given only for firm matches. Clone size, where shown, is once, few, many, or a class for clones that have expanded.

D gene	V gene	clone size	J gene	CDR3 protein	CDR3 DNA
.	TRBV6-1	.	TRBJ1-2	CASSEDGGAFYGYTF	TGTGCCAGCAGTGAAGACGGGGGGGCCTTCTATGGCTACACCTTC
.	TRBV28	.	TRBJ1-3	CASSPAIQTSGNTIYF	TGTGCCAGCAGTCCCGCCATTCAGACCTCTGGAAACACCATATATTTT
.	TRBV19	.	TRBJ1-2	CASSRKGQGLFGYTF	TGTGCCAGTAGTAGAAAGGGGCAGGGGTTATTTGGCTACACCTTC
.	TRBV6-5	.	TRBJ1-4	CASSPRTDEKLFF	TGTGCCAGCAGTCCTCGGACGGACGAAAAACTGTTTTTT
.	TRBV5-6	once	TRBJ1-1	CASTLGPGGTEAFF	TGTGCCAGCACCCTGGGCCCGGGGGGCACTGAAGCTTTCTTT
TRBD1	TRBV6-1	.	TRBJ2-5	CASSEEGGAMQETQYF	TGTGCCAGCAGTGAAGAAGGGGGCGCGATGCAGGAGACCCAGTACTTC
.	TRBV9	.	TRBJ1-3	CASSEGDTSGNTIYF	TGTGCCAGCAGCGAGGGGGACACCTCTGGAAACACCATATATTTT
.	TRBV7-9	.	TRBJ2-1	CASSLGGSFNEQFF	TGTGCCAGCAGCTTAGGGGGCTCCTTCAATGAGCAGTTCTTC
.	TRBV2	.	TRBJ1-4	CASAQGGEKLFF	TGTGCCAGCGCGCAGGGTGGAGAAAAACTGTTTTTT
TRBD1	TRBV6-5	.	TRBJ1-5	CASTRGFDQPQHF	TGTGCCAGCACCAGGGGGTTTGATCAGCCCCAGCATTTT
.	TRBV10-1	.	TRBJ2-3	CASSESGGGVDTQYF	TGCGCCAGCAGTGAGTCAGGAGGGGGCGTGGATACGCAGTATTTT
.	TRBV10-3	.	TRBJ1-2	CAISEPDINYGYTF	TGTGCCATCAGTGAACCCGACATAAACTATGGCTACACCTTC
.	TRBV3-1/TRBV3-2	.	TRBJ2-1	CASSQVLGAGRNEQFF	TGTGCCAGCAGCCAAGTGTTAGGGGCCGGGAGAAATGAGCAGTTCTTC
.	TRBV5-1	once	TRBJ1-1	CASSTQQGYNTEAFF	TGCGCCAGCAGCACCCAACAGGGTTACAACACTGAAGCTTTCTTT
TRBD1	TRBV27	.	TRBJ1-4	CASSAGQHNEKLFF	TGTGCCAGCAGCGCGGGACAGCATAATGAAAAACTGTTTTTT
.	TRBV4-1	few	TRBJ1-2	CASSQEPGNRGANYGYTF	TGCGCCAGCAGCCAAGAGCCTGGAAACCGAGGGGCGAACTATGGCTACACCTTC
.	TRBV6-5	.	TRBJ1-1	CASSFPRETGTEAFF	TGTGCCAGCAGTTTCCCCCGGGAGACGGGCACTGAAGCTTTCTTT
.	TRBV12-3/TRBV12-4	.	TRBJ1-6	CASSFERTPLHF	TGTGCCAGCAGTTTTGAACGAACACCCCTCCACTTT
.	TRBV12-3/TRBV12-4	.	TRBJ1-5	CASRGLGNQPQHF	TGTGCCAGCAGGGGACTGGGCAATCAGCCCCAGCATTTT
.	TRBV18	.	TRBJ2-7	CASSPLEAALSSYEQYF	TGTGCCAGCTCACCACTGGAAGCGGCACTGAGCTCCTACGAGCAGTACTTC
.	TRBV27	.	TRBJ1-6	CATRSREPNSPLHF	TGTGCCACCCGAAGCCGGGAGCCAAATTCACCCCTCCACTTT
.	TRBV19	once	TRBJ1-2	CASSIDRMGYGYTF	TGTGCCAGTAGTATTGACAGGATGGGGTATGGCTACACCTTC
TRBD2	TRBV5-1	.	TRBJ2-3	CASSLLAGGRADTQYF	TGCGCCAGCAGCTTGCTGGCGGGGGGGCGGGCAGATACGCAGTATTTT
.	TRBV10-3	.	TRBJ1-5	CAISGDNNQPQHF	TGTGCCATCAGCGGAGACAACAATCAGCCCCAGCATTTT
.	TRBV27	.	TRBJ2-7	CASSLYAGGSSYEQYF	TGTGCCAGCAGTTTATATGCAGGGGGGAGCTCCTACGAGCAGTACTTC
.	TRBV6-4	.	TRBJ2-2	CASSERRSYDTGELFF	TGTGCCAGCAGCGAACGACGGAGTTACGACACCGGGGAGCTGTTTTTT
TRBD1	TRBV6-5	.	TRBJ1-2	CASSPTGQALYGYTF	TGTGCCAGCAGCCCCACGGGACAGGCATTATATGGCTACACCTTC
.	TRBV6-2/TRBV6-3	.	TRBJ1-1	CASSSRGGTEAFF	TGTGCCAGCAGTTCCAGGGGTGGCACTGAAGCTTTCTTT
TRBD1	TRBV6-1	.	TRBJ1-5	CASSDRRQGRQPQHF	TGTGCCAGCAGTGACAGGAGACAGGGTCGTCAGCCCCAGCATTTT